This TCR beta chain was observed in a study of metastatic and nonmetastatic thyroid tumors. The overall study: From malignant and benign thyroid patients, repertoires in blood and in tumor or nodule tissue were compared.

MiXCR was used by TCRdb to re-call the PCR reads. Of 15,000 to 20,000 clones in the sample, 20% to 30% are singletons; the top ten hold 8% to 13%. No treatment of any kind had been given to any patient before thyroid surgery. This clonotype was obtained from a female donor with papillary thyroid cancer or a benign thyroid nodule (not recorded which). Some clones in this sample may be carry-over from other donors' samples. Material: adjacent normal tissue.

The DNA of the CDR3 is TGTGCCACCAGTGATTCAGGGGGCCACAGAGAAGCTTTCTTT. As protein: CATSDSGGHREAFF. The chain joins TRBV24-1 to TRBJ1-1, with 8 bases lining up with TRBD1. Germline V gene sequence: CDR1 KGHDR, CDR2 SFDVKD. V was clipped by 2 bases and J by 8 bases; unmatched bases: 6. CDR3 length: 14 amino acids.